The 25 T cell receptor beta chains below were found in one sample sequenced in a study of immune characterization of retroperitoneal liposarcoma. TCRdb reprocessed the PCR reads via MiXCR and lists one record per CDR3 protein. Of around 11,000 distinct CDR3 sequences listed, about 20% are singletons. The sample taken for sequencing was blood. The receptors derive from a female donor with retroperitoneal liposarcoma.

The chain is built from TRBV19 and TRBJ2-1, with TRBD1 identical over 10 bases. The trim removed 8 bases at V and 7 bases at J, leaving 14 bases unmatched. This CDR3 has 16 residues. From germline, CDR1 is LNHDA and CDR2 SQIVND (reference sequence). Written as DNA, the CDR3 is TGTGCCAGTTCTGGGCCCGGGACAGGGGCACCTAATGAGCAGTTCTTC. Translating gives CASSGPGTGAPNEQFF.

This clonotype was observed a few times. This chain uses TRBV6-2 or TRBV6-3 with TRBJ2-1, with D possibly matching TRBD2 (6 bases). The CDR3 length is 15 residues. Germline lookup yields CDR1 MNHEY and CDR2 SVGEGT. V was trimmed by 6 bases and J by 0 bases, leaving 12 bases between them. The CDR3 protein is CASRPSGRSYNEQFF. In DNA form, the CDR3 reads TGTGCCAGCAGGCCAAGCGGGCGCTCCTACAATGAGCAGTTCTTC.

This clonotype has a handful of counts. The J gene is TRBJ2-2, the V gene TRBV7-3, with 7 bases aligning to TRBD2. The V segment lost 5 bases and the J segment 1 base; nucleotides outside the gene matches: 7. Germline V gene data show CDR1 as SGHTA and CDR2 as FQGTGA. This CDR3 spans 16 amino acids. CDR3 nucleotides: TGTGCCAGCAGCGGAGATGGCGGGGGGAACACCGGGGAGCTGTTTTTT. Its protein is CASSGDGGGNTGELFF.

Many counts were recorded for this clonotype. V and J are TRBV6-1 and TRBJ2-2; 12 bases match TRBD2. The CDR3 loop spans 16 amino acids. The trim removed 6 bases at V and 1 base at J, leaving 3 bases unmatched. From germline, CDR1 is MNHNS and CDR2 SASEGT. In nucleotides, the CDR3 is TGTGCCAGCAGGCGGACTAGCGGGGTGAACACCGGGGAGCTGTTTTTT. This codes for CASRRTSGVNTGELFF.

This clonotype is termed medium-sized. This chain connects TRBV6-1 to TRBJ1-1, with TRBD1 identical over 8 bases. The germline gives CDR1 MNHNS, CDR2 SASEGT. The CDR3 spans 14 residues. The junction had 14 bases not matched to a gene; V was cut back by 7 bases and J by 10 bases. The CDR3 protein is CASNWTGRFLRAFF. CDR3 DNA: TGTGCCAGCAACTGGACAGGGCGCTTCCTTCGAGCTTTCTTT.

This clonotype came up many times. The chain has TRBV24-1 and TRBJ2-1, with D tentatively TRBD1 or TRBD2 (6 bases each). Per germline, CDR1 KGHDR and CDR2 SFDVKD. The V and J ends lost 5 bases and 10 bases respectively, with 17 bases between them. The CDR3 sequence is 14 residues long. DNA for the CDR3: TGTGCCACCAGTGCCTATGGGGGGCTGAGGGAGCAGTTCTTC. The encoded protein is CATSAYGGLREQFF.

This clonotype turned up a few times. The V gene is TRBV11-2, the J gene TRBJ2-7; perhaps D is TRBD1 or TRBD2 (5 bases each). CDR3 length: 16 amino acids. The V and J ends lost 5 bases and 4 bases respectively, with 21 bases between them. Germline-derived CDR1 and CDR2 are SGHAT and FQNNGV. CDR3 residues: CASSLLGVVLNYEQYF. DNA of the CDR3: TGTGCCAGCAGCCTACTGGGGGTGGTCCTCAATTACGAGCAGTACTTC.

Many counts were recorded for this clonotype. The J gene is TRBJ2-5, the V gene TRBV6-6; 9 bases match TRBD2. The DNA end favors TRBJ2-7, so the J call may be wrong. Germline V CDR1 and CDR2: MNHNY, SVGAGI (reference sequence). This CDR3 is 16 amino acids long. The CDR3 bases are TGTGCCAGCAGTTACGATGGGACTAGCCGCACCTACGAGCAGTACTTC. Its translation is CASSYDGTSRTYEQYF.

In this sample, this clonotype is medium-sized (0.01 to 0.1%). The J gene is TRBJ2-1, the V gene TRBV6-1; no clear D gene. The germline V gene has CDR1 MNHNS and CDR2 SASEGT. The CDR3 is 15 residues long. The germline V and J ends were trimmed by 3 bases and 4 bases, with 13 bases remaining between them. The CDR3 DNA follows: TGTGCCAGCAGTGAGGATGGCGCAGTTTACAATGAGCAGTTCTTC. It specifies CASSEDGAVYNEQFF.

This clonotype has only a few counts. The chain employs TRBV11-1 and TRBJ2-1; 8 positions agree with TRBD2. Unmatched junction bases numbered 9, after V lost 4 bases and J lost 7 bases. CDR3 length: 15 residues. Germline V gives CDR1 SGHAT, CDR2 FQDESV (reference sequence). CDR3 sequence: CASSSGAGELNEQFF. The CDR3 bases are TGTGCCAGCAGCTCAGGAGCGGGAGAACTTAATGAGCAGTTCTTC.

This clonotype showed up many times. The chain couples TRBV6-5 to TRBJ1-6; D may be TRBD1 (6 bases). CDR3 size: 17 residues. Germline V gene sequence: CDR1 MNHEY, CDR2 SVGAGI. V shed 0 bases and J shed 7 bases, with 16 bases lying between them. The CDR3: CASSYSRTVIGNSPLHF. The CDR3, as DNA: TGTGCCAGCAGTTACTCCCGGACAGTCATCGGGAATTCACCCCTCCACTTT.

There are many counts of this clonotype. V usage is TRBV11-2 and J usage is TRBJ2-5; a weak D match, TRBD1 (6 bases). Germline lookup yields CDR1 SGHAT and CDR2 FQNNGV. V was pared by 7 bases and J by 7 bases, with 16 bases between. The CDR3 loop spans 13 amino acids. CDR3 nucleotides: TGTGCCAGCACCTCACAGGGCTCGGGGACCCAGTACTTC. Protein: CASTSQGSGTQYF.

This clonotype occurred a few times. This chain uses TRBV19 with TRBJ2-1; TRBD2 agrees at 13 bases. The germline V gene encodes CDR1 LNHDA and CDR2 SQIVND (reference sequence). CDR3 length: 16 amino acids. J lost 8 bases, V lost 4 bases, and 8 bases had no gene match. CDR3 DNA: TGTGCCAGTAGTACCCCCGGGACTAGCGGGACCGATGAGCAGTTCTTC. It translates to CASSTPGTSGTDEQFF.

The table lists this clonotype with many counts. This rearrangement joins TRBV11-2 to TRBJ2-2; TRBD1 is a possible D gene (6 bases). This CDR3 has 18 amino acids. Trimming left V 1 base short and J 0 bases short, with 15 bases between. Germline V gene sequence: CDR1 SGHAT, CDR2 FQNNGV. The chain's CDR3 is CASSLVPPGTTNTGELFF. CDR3 nucleotides: TGTGCCAGCAGCTTAGTTCCCCCCGGGACAACGAACACCGGGGAGCTGTTTTTT.

The J gene is TRBJ1-2, the V gene TRBV6-5; tentatively, D is TRBD1 (6 bases). The V gene lost 5 bases and the J gene lost 3 bases, with 10 bases spanning the gap. Germline lookup yields CDR1 MNHEY and CDR2 SVGAGI. The CDR3 spans 13 residues. The CDR3 sequence: CASSPGADYGYTF. The CDR3 region has the DNA TGTGCCAGCAGTCCAGGGGCGGACTATGGCTACACCTTC.

The chain carries TRBV20-1 and TRBJ2-3; D might be TRBD2 (6 bases). This CDR3 spans 14 amino acids. From germline, CDR1 is DFQATT and CDR2 SNEGSKA (reference sequence). V was trimmed by 0 bases and J by 4 bases, leaving 11 bases between them. CDR3 sequence: CSARETSLADTQYF. CDR3 DNA sequence: TGCAGTGCTAGAGAAACTAGCCTGGCAGATACGCAGTATTTT.

Notes on this clonotype: This could be a read error, since a much larger clone is one nucleotide away. J is TRBJ2-1 and V is TRBV7-3; a weak D match, TRBD2 (6 bases). Germline CDR1 reads SGHTA; CDR2 reads FQGTGA. The CDR3 totals 12 residues. Trimming took 3 bases from V and 10 from J, leaving 10 bases between them. In DNA form, the CDR3 reads TGTGCCAGCAGCTTCCCGGACTACGAGCAGTTCTTC. Its protein is CASSFPDYEQFF. The full variable domain, completed using reference TRBV7-3 and TRBJ2-1, is GAGVSQTPSNKVTEKGKYVELRCDPISGHTALYWYRQSLGQGPEFLIYFQGTGAADDSGLPNDRFFAVRPEGSVSTLKIQRTERGDSAVYLCASSFPDYEQFFGPGTRLTVL.

With regard to this clonotype: Compared with germline, one end of the junction differs, possibly owing to a read error. The chain couples TRBV5-6 to TRBJ2-2; tentatively, D is TRBD2 (6 bases). CDR1 and CDR2 (germline): SGHDT, YYEEEE. This CDR3 is built from 16 residues. CDR3 loop: CASSLAVSGDTGELFF. The CDR3 nucleotides are TGTGCCAGTAGCTTGGCCGTTTCGGGGGACACCGGGGAGCTGTTTTTT.

V usage is TRBV12-5 and J usage is TRBJ2-5; TRBD1 might be the D (5 bases). CDR1 LGHNT and CDR2 FRNRAP come from the germline V gene. V dropped 2 bases and J dropped 1 base, with 20 bases sitting between them. This CDR3 comprises 18 residues. This CDR3 reads CASGLRLRVPNFQETQYF. CDR3 nucleotides: TGTGCTAGTGGTTTGCGCCTCAGGGTACCGAACTTCCAAGAGACCCAGTACTTC.

This clonotype was picked up one time. The chain has TRBV6-1 and TRBJ2-2; D gene ambiguous. CDR1 and CDR2 from the germline V gene are MNHNS and SASEGT. Trimming cost V 5 bases and J 0 bases, with 13 bases left between them. The CDR3 covers 16 residues. The CDR3: CASSSRWHTNTGELFF. Written as DNA, the CDR3 is TGTGCCAGCAGTTCCCGGTGGCATACGAACACCGGGGAGCTGTTTTTT.

This clonotype came up a few times. This may be a read error, as it is one base from a much larger clone. V usage is TRBV12-3 or TRBV12-4 and J usage is TRBJ2-1; tentative D call: TRBD2 (7 bases). This CDR3 is built from 12 residues. V gave up 10 bases and J gave up 13 bases, with 20 bases separating them. CDR3 in DNA: TGTGCCACCAGCCGGGGGCGGGAGACCCAGTTCTTC. Translation: CATSRGRETQFF.

This clonotype was found many times. CDR3 nucleotides: TGTGCCAGCAGTGAGGAGGGTTTGGGGGGCACTGAAGCTTTCTTT. Its translation: CASSEEGLGGTEAFF. The V and J genes are TRBV6-1 and TRBJ1-1; tentatively, D is TRBD1 (5 bases). Germline CDR1 MNHNS, CDR2 SASEGT. Trimming pared 3 bases from V and 4 bases from J, leaving 15 bases between. The CDR3 loop spans 15 amino acids.

This clonotype is labeled as medium-sized (0.01 to 0.1%). This sequence joins TRBV6-1 and TRBJ2-5; 7 nucleotides agree with TRBD2. The DNA end lines up better with TRBJ2-7; the J call may be wrong. The CDR3 extends over 15 amino acids. Germline CDR1 reads MNHNS; CDR2 reads SASEGT. This chain's CDR3 is CASSEVERGSNEQYF. The CDR3, as DNA: TGTGCCAGCAGTGAAGTCGAGCGGGGTAGTAACGAGCAGTACTTC.

Regarding this clonotype: A much larger clone is a single base away; this may be a read error. The CDR3 does not end in the conserved phenylalanine or tryptophan, so this is likely a read error. The chain carries TRBV7-2 and TRBJ2-5, with 7 bases identical to TRBD2. The J call may be mistaken, given a closer DNA end match to TRBJ2-7. The CDR3 is 14 residues long. CDR1 SGHTA and CDR2 FQGNSA come from the germline V gene. CDR3 sequence: CASSRRGSSYEQYC. In nucleotides, the CDR3 is TGTGCCAGCAGCAGACGCGGGAGTTCCTACGAGCAGTACTGC.

This clonotype was found a few times. This may be a read error: a much more frequent sequence differs by one nucleotide. The gene calls are TRBV12-3 or TRBV12-4 and TRBJ2-2, with TRBD2 matching 8 bases. The CDR3 totals 15 residues. Trimming cost V 7 bases and J 5 bases; bases outside gene matches: 9. The DNA for the CDR3 is TGTGCCAGCACTCCGGGGGGGGGAGGTACCGGGGAGCTGTTTTTT. This sequence encodes CASTPGGGGTGELFF.